This T cell receptor (beta chain) was sequenced during a study of blood T cells in healthy people across ages. Study-level results: Higher naive T cell percentage went strongly together with higher TCR beta diversity.

Regarding this clonotype: No antigen is known for it.

Donors ranged from about 6 to 90 years old and were healthy Caucasians in Russia. A minimum of 6 micrograms of total RNA was extracted per sample. A second 7 to 11 cycle PCR used barcoded and J-beta primers. From the 5' RACE reads, TCRdb called clonotypes with MiXCR, one entry per CDR3 protein. The sample comprises over 700,000 distinct CDR3 sequences, around 25% of which are singletons, and roughly 9% rests with the top ten. Germline V gene lookup returns CDR1 SGDLS and CDR2 YYNGEE. V was cut by 0 bases and J by 5 bases, with 8 bases left in between. The CDR3 length is 13 residues. These data also featured in a second study, about T cells of mothers and their children. That paper adds: Random nucleotides (2-4) and sample barcodes were added by the M1S primer used in the second PCR.

This TCR was sampled from a boy younger than 18 in good health. Sequencing was done on a sample of blood. The chain has TRBV9 and TRBJ1-1; D not resolved. CDR3 sequence: CASSVGGETEAFF. CDR3 bases: TGTGCCAGCAGCGTAGGCGGGGAGACTGAAGCTTTCTTT. Together with reference TRBV9 and TRBJ1-1, the CDR3 gives the full variable domain: DSGVTQTPKHLITATGQRVTLRCSPRSGDLSVYWYQQSLDQGLQFLIQYYNGEERAKGNILERFSAQQFPDLHSELNLSSLELGDSALYFCASSVGGETEAFFGQGTRLTVV.